The next 30 T cell receptor beta chains were all read from a single sample in a study of CD8 T cells in ankylosing spondylitis. TCRdb analysed the 5' RACE reads with MiXCR anew, one entry per CDR3 protein. The profile shows 200,000 or so distinct CDR3 sequences, 10% to 15% of them singletons. Sequencing was carried out using blood, either unsorted or a sorted T cell fraction (not recorded which). These receptors all stem from a female donor with ankylosing spondylitis or in good health (not recorded which).

This clonotype has at least ten counts. V and J are TRBV29-1 and TRBJ2-5, with 7 positions matching TRBD2. The length of the CDR3 is 14 residues. Germline V gives CDR1 SQVTM, CDR2 ANQGSEA. J lost 5 bases, V lost 1 base, and 7 bases had no gene match. CDR3 sequence reads: CSVEVLAATETQYF. In DNA, the CDR3 is TGCAGCGTTGAAGTCCTAGCGGCCACGGAGACCCAGTACTTC.

This clonotype was counted many times. The CDR3 region is CASSFQRESKYNEQFF. For the CDR3, the DNA is TGTGCCAGCAGTTTCCAGCGGGAGTCGAAGTACAATGAGCAGTTCTTC. The chain combines TRBV27 with TRBJ2-1, with TRBD2 matching 8 bases. The junction had 8 bases not matched to a gene; V was cut back by 3 bases and J by 4 bases. Germline V gene lookup returns CDR1 MNHEY and CDR2 SMNVEV (reference sequence). The CDR3 runs 16 residues.

This clonotype appeared many times. The rearrangement links TRBV27 to TRBJ1-2, with a possible D match to TRBD1 (6 bases). CDR1 and CDR2 (germline): MNHEY, SMNVEV (reference sequence). The CDR3 totals 13 residues. V was trimmed by 2 bases and J by 3 bases, leaving 7 bases between them. CDR3 nucleotide sequence: TGTGCCAGCAGTTTAAAGGGGGACTATGGCTACACCTTC. Protein sequence: CASSLKGDYGYTF.

This clonotype was seen at least ten times. This chain uses TRBV20-1 with TRBJ1-6, with 10 nucleotides matching TRBD1. V lost 3 bases to trimming and J lost 2 bases; unmatched junction nucleotides: 16. CDR1 DFQATT and CDR2 SNEGSKA come from the germline V gene (reference sequence). The CDR3 loop spans 20 amino acids. The CDR3 DNA reads as TGCAGTGCTAGTAGCCGGTTGACAGGGGGCGCCGGGGCCTATAATTCACCCCTCCACTTT. As protein: CSASSRLTGGAGAYNSPLHF.

This chain joins TRBV4-1 and TRBJ2-1; the D gene is possibly TRBD1 (6 bases). This CDR3 spans 12 amino acids. Germline V CDR1 and CDR2: MGHRA, YSYEKL. The V end lost 5 bases, the J end lost 7 bases, and 9 bases lay between the germline ends. CDR3 in amino acids: CASSTRGNEQFF. The CDR3 coding sequence is TGCGCCAGCAGCACTAGGGGGAATGAGCAGTTCTTC.

This clonotype occurred once. Given a much more abundant clone one base away, this may be a read error. The J gene is TRBJ1-1, the V gene TRBV3-1; the D gene is possibly TRBD1 (5 bases). Trimming cost V 1 base and J 7 bases, with 13 bases left between them. The CDR3 has 14 amino acids. The germline V gene encodes CDR1 LGHDT and CDR2 YNNKEL (reference sequence). CDR3 DNA: TGTGCCAGCAGCCAAGGTGGGACTAGCAGTGAAGCTTTCTTT. It is translated as CASSQGGTSSEAFF.

The chain combines TRBV6-2 or TRBV6-3 with TRBJ1-4, with no clear D. The V gene's germline CDR1 is MNHEY and CDR2 SVGEGT. Trimming stripped 0 bases from V and 8 bases from J, with 10 bases between. The CDR3 loop spans 14 amino acids. This chain's CDR3 is CASSYSSEGEKLFF. For the CDR3, the DNA is TGTGCCAGCAGTTACTCTTCCGAAGGGGAAAAACTGTTTTTT.

Ten or more counts support this clonotype. V usage is TRBV3-1 and J usage is TRBJ2-7; 11 bases are a match to TRBD2. This CDR3 contains 16 residues. Germline V gene lookup returns CDR1 LGHDT and CDR2 YNNKEL (reference sequence). The ends lost 4 bases at V and 1 base at J; junction bases unmatched: 6. The DNA for the CDR3 is TGTGCCAGCAGCCGAATCGGGACTAGCGGATCCTACGAGCAGTACTTC. This encodes CASSRIGTSGSYEQYF.

The V and J genes are TRBV19 and TRBJ1-5; maybe TRBD1 (5 bases). Trimming cost V 3 bases and J 0 bases, with 18 bases left between them. The CDR3 covers 18 residues. Germline CDR1 reads LNHDA; CDR2 reads SQIVND (reference sequence). The CDR3 DNA is TGTGCCAGTAGTATTGGGGGGGAATTTAGGGATAGCAATCAGCCCCAGCATTTT. Translating gives CASSIGGEFRDSNQPQHF.

V gene TRBV7-2 combines with J gene TRBJ1-2, with TRBD1 matching 8 bases. The germline V gene has CDR1 SGHTA and CDR2 FQGNSA. With V trimmed by 3 bases and J by 4 bases, 10 bases remained unmatched. CDR3 length equals 16 residues. The CDR3 loop is CASSFGVATGVYGYTF. The DNA of the CDR3 is TGTGCCAGCAGCTTTGGGGTCGCGACAGGGGTCTATGGCTACACCTTC.

This clonotype was detected ten times or more. The chain employs TRBV7-2 and TRBJ2-5; no clear D gene. CDR1 is SGHTA and CDR2 is FQGNSA in the germline V gene. The CDR3 length is 15 residues. The ends were cut back, 3 bases at V and 4 bases at J, with 15 bases in the middle. The CDR3 region is CASSLFGSFGETQYF. The CDR3 nucleotides read TGTGCCAGCAGCTTGTTTGGGTCTTTCGGAGAGACCCAGTACTTC.

This clonotype was detected ten times or more. J is TRBJ1-1 and V is TRBV5-1; D unresolved. V was trimmed by 4 bases and J by 3 bases, leaving 13 bases between them. The germline V gene has CDR1 SGHRS and CDR2 YFSETQ. This CDR3 comprises 14 residues. CDR3 protein: CASSRAPGDTEAFF. In nucleotides, the CDR3 is TGCGCCAGCAGCCGCGCGCCAGGAGACACTGAAGCTTTCTTT.

This clonotype has a count of ten or more. The chain recombines TRBV5-1 with TRBJ2-7, with D unresolved. The germline gives CDR1 SGHRS, CDR2 YFSETQ. The CDR3 extends over 14 amino acids. Trimming shortened V by 0 bases and J by 4 bases, and 11 bases separated the two germline ends. The CDR3 sequence: CASSLVTQPYEQYF. CDR3 DNA sequence: TGCGCCAGCAGCTTGGTTACGCAGCCTTACGAGCAGTACTTC.

This clonotype was counted at least ten times. The chain has TRBV29-1 and TRBJ2-1, with D possibly called TRBD1 or TRBD2 (5 bases each). V shed 3 bases and J shed 3 bases, with 15 bases lying between them. The CDR3 is made up of 15 amino acids. From germline, CDR1 is SQVTM and CDR2 ANQGSEA. The CDR3, as DNA: TGCAGCGTTGATAGGGGTGGGGGAAGCTACAATGAGCAGTTCTTC. Its protein product is CSVDRGGGSYNEQFF.

This clonotype occurred many times. The chain combines TRBV5-1 with TRBJ2-5; 9 nucleotides match TRBD2. The germline CDR1 and CDR2 sequences are SGHRS and YFSETQ. This CDR3 contains 15 residues. After removal of 1 base from V and 4 bases from J, the junction contained 5 bases not matched to a gene. The CDR3: CASSLRAGGGETQYF. CDR3 nucleotide sequence: TGCGCCAGCAGCTTGAGAGCGGGAGGTGGAGAGACCCAGTACTTC.

This clonotype was counted ten times or more. The chain couples TRBV12-3 or TRBV12-4 to TRBJ1-2, with a possible D match to TRBD1 (5 bases). The CDR3 covers 11 residues. V gave up 6 bases and J gave up 7 bases, with 9 bases separating them. For the CDR3, the DNA is TGTGCCAGCAGCTCCAGGGCTGGCTACACCTTC. Translated: CASSSRAGYTF.

This clonotype was observed many times. V gene TRBV5-1 combines with J gene TRBJ1-6; D might be TRBD1 (5 bases). Between the trimmed V and J ends, which lost 0 bases and 10 bases, there was a span of 11 bases. CDR1 SGHRS and CDR2 YFSETQ come from the germline V gene. The CDR3 is made up of 14 amino acids. CDR3 nucleotide sequence: TGCGCCAGCAGCTTGGAGGGGAGGGGATCACCCCTCCACTTT. It yields the protein CASSLEGRGSPLHF.

This clonotype was counted ten times or more. The chain combines TRBV9 with TRBJ2-5; D ambiguous. The CDR3 length is 13 residues. Germline CDR1 reads SGDLS; CDR2 reads YYNGEE. V was trimmed by 5 bases and J by 3 bases, leaving 11 bases between them. The CDR3 nucleotides are TGTGCCAGCAGTCAACACGGCGAAGAGACCCAGTACTTC. It codes for CASSQHGEETQYF.

This clonotype was counted many times. The rearrangement uses TRBV12-3 or TRBV12-4 and TRBJ2-7; D is possibly TRBD2 (5 bases). V lost 6 bases and J lost 2, with 11 bases in between. The CDR3 contains 13 residues. The DNA for the CDR3 is TGTGCCAGCAGGCTGGACTTAGCCTACGAGCAGTACTTC. Translating it yields CASRLDLAYEQYF.

This clonotype has at least ten counts. The chain couples TRBV24-1 to TRBJ1-2; TRBD1 might be the D (5 bases). There are 12 residues in the CDR3. V lost 6 bases and J lost 8, with 12 bases in between. The germline V gene has CDR1 KGHDR and CDR2 SFDVKD. This CDR3 reads CATSNMGDGYTF. CDR3 nucleotides: TGTGCCACCAGTAACATGGGGGACGGCTACACCTTC.

This clonotype showed up just a few times. V is TRBV28 and J is TRBJ2-7, with TRBD2 as a possible D gene (5 bases). Trimming left V 8 bases short and J 2 bases short, with 16 bases between. Germline lookup yields CDR1 MDHEN and CDR2 SYDVKM. This CDR3 has 14 residues. The CDR3 DNA sequence: TGTGCCAGCGGAAGCCGGACGGGGACCTACGAGCAGTACTTC. Translation gives CASGSRTGTYEQYF.

This clonotype was counted at least ten times. The V and J genes are TRBV28 and TRBJ1-5; tentative D call: TRBD1 (5 bases). The CDR3 runs to 13 residues. Per the germline V gene, CDR1 is MDHEN and CDR2 is SYDVKM. V shed 4 bases and J shed 7 bases, with 11 bases lying between them. The CDR3 sequence: CASSWQGEQPQHF. As DNA, the CDR3 is TGTGCCAGCAGTTGGCAGGGTGAACAGCCCCAGCATTTT.

CDR3 in DNA: TGCAGTGCCAGGGCCCCCCGAGCGGAAGAGGCAGATACGCAGTATTTT. Its protein product is CSARAPRAEEADTQYF. The V call is TRBV20-1, the J call TRBJ2-3, with D possibly being TRBD1 or TRBD2 (5 bases each). This CDR3 spans 16 amino acids. The V gene lost 6 bases and the J gene lost 4 bases, with 23 bases spanning the gap. Germline-derived CDR1 and CDR2 are DFQATT and SNEGSKA (reference sequence).

This chain connects TRBV30 to TRBJ1-1, with D unclear. Germline V gives CDR1 GTSNPN, CDR2 SVGIG (reference sequence). This CDR3 spans 13 amino acids. Trimming took 2 bases from V and 4 from J, leaving 11 bases between them. In nucleotides, the CDR3 is TGTGCCTGGAGTTTCGTCTCGGGCACTGAAGCTTTCTTT. It codes for CAWSFVSGTEAFF.

J is TRBJ2-7 and V is TRBV20-1; 9 bases match TRBD2. The germline gives CDR1 DFQATT, CDR2 SNEGSKA (reference sequence). Trimming took 1 base from V and 6 from J; bases not matched to a gene: 10. CDR3 length: 15 residues. Here the CDR3 reads CSARARLAGYGEQYF. The DNA for the CDR3 is TGCAGTGCTAGAGCGAGGCTAGCGGGATATGGCGAGCAGTACTTC.

Regarding this clonotype: Compared with germline, one end of the junction differs, possibly owing to a read error. The chain employs TRBV20-1 and TRBJ2-3; TRBD2 might be the D (6 bases). The CDR3 spans 18 residues. From germline, CDR1 is DFQATT and CDR2 SNEGSKA (reference sequence). The CDR3 sequence: CGARDDGGMAGNTDTQYF. Here the CDR3 DNA reads TGCGGTGCTAGAGATGATGGTGGAATGGCGGGGAACACAGATACGCAGTATTTT.

This clonotype was detected many times. The J gene is TRBJ1-2, the V gene TRBV7-2; a weak D match, TRBD1 (5 bases). This CDR3 spans 15 amino acids. Trimming cost V 6 bases and J 2 bases, with 16 bases left between them. Germline-derived CDR1 and CDR2 are SGHTA and FQGNSA. The CDR3 sequence: CASSLGGGRNYGYTF. CDR3 nucleotides: TGTGCCAGCAGTCTTGGGGGTGGGAGGAACTATGGCTACACCTTC. The variable domain in full, completed from reference TRBV7-2 and TRBJ1-2, reads GAGVSQSPSNKVTEKGKDVELRCDPISGHTALYWYRQSLGQGLEFLIYFQGNSAPDKSGLPSDRFSAERTGGSVSTLTIQRTQQEDSAVYLCASSLGGGRNYGYTFGSGTRLTVV.

This clonotype was detected many times. This chain uses TRBV20-1 with TRBJ2-7; 9 nucleotides match TRBD2. This CDR3 comprises 13 residues. V shed 7 bases and J 4 bases; nucleotides not matched to a gene: 8. Germline V gene data show CDR1 as DFQATT and CDR2 as SNEGSKA (reference sequence). Here the CDR3 reads CSVGGRAEYEQYF. For the CDR3, the DNA is TGCAGTGTAGGCGGGAGGGCCGAGTACGAGCAGTACTTC.

The chain uses TRBV21-1 and TRBJ2-1; TRBD2, the table's D call, lacks a check against the DNA. TRBV21-1 is a listed pseudogene. The CDR3 is made up of 17 amino acids. CDR3 coding DNA: TGTACCAGCAGGAGGACTAGCGGGCGACGGAACTACAATGAGCAGTTCTTC. Residues: CTSRRTSGRRNYNEQFF.

This clonotype is categorized as medium-sized. This sequence joins TRBV7-2 and TRBJ2-3; 7 bases agree with TRBD1. CDR3 length: 16 amino acids. CDR1 is SGHTA, CDR2 FQGNSA, per germline. Trimming cost V 5 bases and J 2 bases; bases outside gene matches: 10. The CDR3 DNA sequence: TGTGCCAGCAGCGCCCGACAGGGTGGATCCACAGATACGCAGTATTTT. Its translation is CASSARQGGSTDTQYF. The full variable domain, its missing parts supplied by reference TRBV7-2 and TRBJ2-3, is GAGVSQSPSNKVTEKGKDVELRCDPISGHTALYWYRQSLGQGLEFLIYFQGNSAPDKSGLPSDRFSAERTGGSVSTLTIQRTQQEDSAVYLCASSARQGGSTDTQYFGPGTRLTVL.